One T cell receptor (beta chain) is described in this entry. The antigen remains unidentified. Participants comprised healthy donors of bone marrow. Germline V gene lookup returns CDR1 MGHDK and CDR2 SYGVNS. The CDR3 loop spans 13 amino acids. Trimming removed 8 bases from V and 7 bases from J, with 14 bases in between. These data originate in a study of cytomegalovirus exposure and HLA in healthy donors. Study-wide results and limits: In a later analysis, a missense DCLRE1C variant was linked to TCR beta V- and J-gene trimming. Certain indistinguishable V segments, among them TRBV6-2 and TRBV6-3, were excluded.

Primers included in the PCR were 60 Vbeta and 13 Jbeta primers. Measured with immunoSEQ multiplex PCR; TCRdb has only the in-frame clones, and not every one. The sample includes fewer than 120,000 clones, approximately 78% of them seen just once. The sequenced material came from PBMCs. The chain joins TRBV25-1 to TRBJ1-4; TRBD1 is a possible D gene (6 bases). This clonotype was obtained from a woman aged 30 to 39 in good health and CMV-seronegative. The CDR3 is CASGTGRSEKLFF. The CDR3 DNA is TGTGCCAGCGGTACAGGGCGGAGTGAAAAACTGTTTTTT.